These 17 T cell receptor beta chains were sequenced from one sample in a study of T cell responses to AZD1222 COVID-19 vaccine (dated by TCRdb to the early 2020s). The time point label, read with the paper, signifies: baseline before first vaccination. The protocol used for the library was the immunoSEQ multiplex PCR assay. TCRdb carries this immuneACCESS record with in-frame sequences only. Its versions omit some clonotypes, under half of them owing to an unresolved V gene in the studies checked, with the rest unexplained. This sample is represented by roughly 120,000 clones; 92% of them were singletons. The top ten constitute 11% to 15% of the sample. The material sequenced was peripheral blood, taken on day 0 of AZD1222 vaccination. All receptors derive from an adult in good health.

The chain is built from TRBV5-3 and TRBJ2-3, with D possibly called TRBD1 or TRBD2 (5 bases each). TRBV5-3 is treated as an ORF (open reading frame) with a function not yet certain. The germline V and J ends were trimmed by 0 bases and 6 bases, with 17 bases remaining between them. CDR3 length equals 16 residues. The CDR3 region is CARSLVFGGLTDTQYF. The CDR3 DNA is TGTGCCAGAAGCTTGGTGTTTGGGGGTCTAACTGATACGCAGTATTTT.

The chain uses TRBV7-9 and TRBJ1-2, with 12 bases matching TRBD1. Germline CDR1 SEHNR, CDR2 FQNEAQ (reference sequence). V dropped 7 bases and J dropped 1; count of bases not matched to a gene: 16. The CDR3 totals 19 residues. The CDR3 coding sequence is TGTGCCAGCACCTTCCTCGGCCCGGGACAGGGGGCTTTTAACTATGGCTACACCTTC. Translation gives CASTFLGPGQGAFNYGYTF.

This clone was counted once. The CDR3 is CASSLGTSGGSNTGELFF. The CDR3 bases are TGTGCCAGCAGCTTAGGGACTAGCGGGGGGTCGAACACCGGGGAGCTGTTTTTT. V gene TRBV7-9 combines with J gene TRBJ2-2; 14 bases fit TRBD2. CDR3 length equals 18 residues. Germline assignment: CDR1 SEHNR and CDR2 FQNEAQ (reference sequence). With 1 base clipped from V and 0 bases from J, the junction kept 1 base outside the gene matches.

This sequence joins TRBV4-3 and TRBJ1-6; the match to TRBD1 covers 10 bases. The V gene end was trimmed by 4 bases and the J gene end by 6 bases; junction bases not matched to a gene: 3. The CDR3 totals 15 residues. Germline V gene sequence: CDR1 LGHNA, CDR2 YSLEER. The DNA for the CDR3 is TGCGCCAGCAGCCCCCGGACAGGGGGTAATTCACCCCTCCACTTT. Amino acids: CASSPRTGGNSPLHF.

The chain uses TRBV10-1 and TRBJ1-1; no clear D gene. V was pared by 0 bases and J by 5 bases, with 10 bases between. Germline V gives CDR1 WNHNN, CDR2 SYGVQD (reference sequence). There are 14 residues in the CDR3. CDR3 residues: CASSESSGETEAFF. CDR3 nucleotide sequence: TGCGCCAGCAGTGAGTCGTCTGGGGAGACTGAAGCTTTCTTT.

V gene TRBV7-2 combines with J gene TRBJ1-1, with D possibly being TRBD1 (5 bases). V lost 1 base, J lost 10 bases, and 13 bases lay in between. Germline CDR1 is SGHTA and CDR2 is FQGNSA. This CDR3 has 13 amino acids. This CDR3 is CASSLGLGATAFF. The CDR3 DNA follows: TGTGCCAGCAGCTTAGGGTTAGGGGCGACAGCTTTCTTT.

The rearrangement links TRBV19 to TRBJ2-2; 11 nucleotides agree with TRBD1. CDR1 and CDR2 from the germline V gene are LNHDA and SQIVND (reference sequence). CDR3 length equals 16 residues. V lost 2 bases, J lost 4 bases, and 3 bases stayed unmatched. CDR3 residues: CASSIRTGGPTGELFF. The CDR3 DNA reads TGTGCCAGTAGTATAAGGACAGGGGGCCCCACCGGGGAGCTGTTTTTT.

This clone was observed once. In DNA form, the CDR3 reads TGTGCCAGCAGCCAAGTAGGGGGACAGGGCATCTATGGCTACACCTTC. Its translation: CASSQVGGQGIYGYTF. This rearrangement joins TRBV3-1 (or the pseudogene TRBV3-2) to TRBJ1-2, with 9 bases lining up with TRBD1. The CDR3 consists of 16 residues. V trimming: 1 base; J trimming: 4 bases; junction bases outside the gene matches: 7. The germline CDR1 and CDR2 sequences are LGHDT and YNNKEL (reference sequence).

The V gene is TRBV29-1, the J gene TRBJ1-1, with 8 bases lining up with TRBD1. CDR1 and CDR2 (germline): SQVTM, ANQGSEA. The trim removed 4 bases at V and 5 bases at J, leaving 3 bases unmatched. The CDR3 is made up of 12 amino acids. Written as DNA, the CDR3 is TGCAGCGTTGCCACAGGGGGGACTGAAGCTTTCTTT. Amino acids: CSVATGGTEAFF.

The chain has TRBV12-3 or TRBV12-4 and TRBJ1-2; D remains unclear. Trimming took off 6 bases at V and 7 bases at J, with 9 bases between the two ends. CDR3 length: 11 amino acids. This CDR3 reads CASSRVGGYTF. CDR3 sequence (DNA): TGTGCCAGCAGCCGGGTTGGTGGCTACACCTTC.

The chain links TRBV4-3 to TRBJ1-3, with D perhaps matching TRBD1 (5 bases). CDR3 length: 19 residues. Trimming took 0 bases from V and 0 from J, leaving 18 bases between them. CDR1 is LGHNA, CDR2 YSLEER, per germline. CDR3 sequence reads: CASSQDWGEERYSGNTIYF. For the CDR3, the DNA is TGCGCCAGCAGCCAAGATTGGGGGGAGGAGCGCTACTCTGGAAACACCATATATTTT.

The chain recombines TRBV5-4 with TRBJ2-1; D not resolved. CDR1 is SGHNT and CDR2 is YYREEE in the germline V gene (reference sequence). The length of the CDR3 is 12 residues. With 8 bases removed from V and 4 bases from J, the gap between germline ends came to 10 bases. The CDR3 DNA reads TGTGCCAGTTCAAACGGTTACAATGAGCAGTTCTTC. Translation gives CASSNGYNEQFF.

V is TRBV6-6 and J is TRBJ2-1, with 12 bases lining up with TRBD2. From germline, CDR1 is MNHNY and CDR2 SVGAGI (reference sequence). This CDR3 is built from 16 residues. With 0 bases clipped from V and 9 bases from J, the junction kept 6 bases outside the gene matches. DNA for the CDR3: TGTGCCAGCAGTTACTCGAGACTAGCGGGAGTTAGTGAGCAGTTCTTC. It yields the protein CASSYSRLAGVSEQFF.

This chain joins TRBV4-3 and TRBJ2-1; weak D call: TRBD2 (6 bases). The ends were cut back, 0 bases at V and 0 bases at J, with 12 bases in the middle. The germline gives CDR1 LGHNA, CDR2 YSLEER. The CDR3 has 17 amino acids. Written as DNA, the CDR3 is TGCGCCAGCAGCCAAGATAACCGGGGGAGCTCCTACAATGAGCAGTTCTTC. Its protein product is CASSQDNRGSSYNEQFF.

The rearrangement links TRBV11-2 to TRBJ2-7, with 10 bases identical to TRBD2. The CDR3 contains 16 residues. CDR1 is SGHAT and CDR2 is FQNNGV in the germline V gene. Trimming at V came to 10 bases and at J to 1 base, leaving 13 bases not matched to a gene. The CDR3 DNA is TGTGCCACCCTGACTAGCGGGCCAAAGTCTTCCTACGAGCAGTACTTC. This encodes CATLTSGPKSSYEQYF.

The gene calls are TRBV2 and TRBJ1-6, with no clear D. Trimming shortened V by 1 base and J by 9 bases, and 7 bases separated the two germline ends. Germline V gives CDR1 SNHLY, CDR2 FYNNEI. This CDR3 spans 13 amino acids. This CDR3 reads CASSEEEGSPLHF. In nucleotides, the CDR3 is TGTGCCAGCAGTGAAGAGGAGGGTTCACCCCTCCACTTT.

This chain connects TRBV9 to TRBJ2-1; 10 bases line up with TRBD2. The CDR3 extends over 15 amino acids. V trimming: 0 bases; J trimming: 3 bases; junction bases outside the gene matches: 0. The germline gives CDR1 SGDLS, CDR2 YYNGEE. CDR3 in amino acids: CASSVVAGGYNEQFF. In DNA form, the CDR3 reads TGTGCCAGCAGCGTAGTAGCGGGGGGCTACAATGAGCAGTTCTTC.